The 27 T cell receptor beta chains below come from one sample, sequenced in a study of T cell repertoires in cytomegalovirus infection. TCRdb independently ran MiXCR on the reads; one entry per CDR3 protein. The sample has about 260,000 distinct CDR3 sequences, roughly 13% seen once; the top ten hold around 9%. Input material: PBMCs. These receptors originate from a human donor in good health (CMV status not recorded). Some clones in this sample may be carry-over from other donors' samples.

This clonotype was seen more than once but under ten times. In DNA form, the CDR3 reads TGCGCCAGCAGCTTAGGACAGTTCGGAGATGAGCAGTTCTTC. Translation: CASSLGQFGDEQFF. The chain has TRBV5-1 and TRBJ2-1, with a possible D match to TRBD1 (6 bases). The V and J ends lost 2 bases and 8 bases respectively, with 14 bases between them. The CDR3 runs to 14 residues. The germline gives CDR1 SGHRS, CDR2 YFSETQ.

There are many counts of this clonotype. CDR3 bases: TGTGCCAGCAGCTTAGCCGCACAGACACACAATGAGCAGTTCTTC. Protein sequence: CASSLAAQTHNEQFF. This rearrangement joins TRBV7-2 to TRBJ2-1; D gene uncertain. V dropped 0 bases and J dropped 5 bases, with 11 bases sitting between them. Germline CDR1 reads SGHTA; CDR2 reads FQGNSA. This CDR3 is built from 15 residues.

This clonotype was counted a few times. The genes are TRBV29-1 and TRBJ1-1; 7 bases are shared with TRBD1. Germline trimming cut 2 bases from V and 1 base from J; bases unmatched to any gene: 1. Germline-derived CDR1 and CDR2 are SQVTM and ANQGSEA. The CDR3 is 13 residues long. The CDR3 reads CSVEPGGNTEAFF. CDR3 sequence (DNA): TGCAGCGTTGAACCAGGGGGGAACACTGAAGCTTTCTTT.

This clonotype was counted many times. V and J are TRBV6-2 or TRBV6-3 and TRBJ2-7, with D tentatively TRBD1 (5 bases). V lost 6 bases and J 3 bases, leaving 15 bases between the germline ends. The germline V gene has CDR1 MNHEY and CDR2 SVGEGT. The CDR3 is 14 residues long. CDR3 DNA sequence: TGTGCCAGCAGCCAAGGGGCGTCCAGCTACGAGCAGTACTTC. Its translation: CASSQGASSYEQYF.

The chain combines TRBV7-6 with TRBJ1-2, with TRBD1 matching 12 bases. The CDR3 consists of 16 residues. V was pared by 3 bases and J by 3 bases, with 5 bases of the junction left unmatched. Germline V lookup: CDR1 SGHVS, CDR2 FNYEAQ. The CDR3 region has the DNA TGTGCCAGCAGCTTGGGACAGGGGGCCACGGACTATGGCTACACCTTC. This translates into CASSLGQGATDYGYTF.

At least ten counts were recorded for this clonotype. The chain combines TRBV7-2 with TRBJ2-7; no reliable D call. Trimming stripped 1 base from V and 9 bases from J, with 19 bases between. CDR1 is SGHTA and CDR2 is FQGNSA in the germline V gene. The CDR3 spans 15 residues. In DNA form, the CDR3 reads TGTGCCAGCAGCTTAGATCAAGGGCCCGTTTTAGGGCAGTACTTC. Its protein is CASSLDQGPVLGQYF. The full variable domain, completed using reference TRBV7-2 and TRBJ2-7, is GAGVSQSPSNKVTEKGKDVELRCDPISGHTALYWYRQSLGQGLEFLIYFQGNSAPDKSGLPSDRFSAERTGGSVSTLTIQRTQQEDSAVYLCASSLDQGPVLGQYFGPGTRLTVT.

In this sample, this clonotype turned up many times. This chain links TRBV14 with TRBJ2-5, with 8 bases that match TRBD1. The CDR3 has 15 residues. The J segment lost 7 bases and the V segment lost 0 bases, leaving 7 bases of the junction unmatched. Germline values: CDR1 SGHDN, CDR2 FVKESK. CDR3 region: CASSQDQTGAGTQYF. The CDR3 DNA sequence: TGTGCCAGCAGCCAAGACCAGACAGGGGCTGGGACCCAGTACTTC.

The chain links TRBV28 to TRBJ2-2, with D possibly matching TRBD2 (5 bases). Trimming removed 6 bases at V and 1 base at J, with 9 bases between. The CDR3 is made up of 14 amino acids. Germline V gives CDR1 MDHEN, CDR2 SYDVKM. Written as DNA, the CDR3 is TGTGCCAGCAGCCCTAGCTTGAACACCGGGGAGCTGTTTTTT. Translating gives CASSPSLNTGELFF.

In its sample, this clonotype was seen many times. This rearrangement joins TRBV6-6 to TRBJ1-2; D is ambiguous. CDR3 length: 14 residues. V was pared by 2 bases and J by 3 bases, with 10 bases between. Germline V gives CDR1 MNHNY, CDR2 SVGAGI (reference sequence). This chain's CDR3 is CASSYVSQDYGYTF. The CDR3 DNA follows: TGTGCCAGCAGTTACGTGTCGCAGGACTATGGCTACACCTTC.

The V and J genes are TRBV6-6 and TRBJ2-1, with TRBD1 identical over 7 bases. The CDR3 consists of 16 residues. V lost 6 bases, J lost 6 bases, and 14 bases stayed unmatched. Germline loops: CDR1 MNHNY, CDR2 SVGAGI (reference sequence). The CDR3 sequence is CASRIIQGKSVNEQFF. The CDR3 nucleotides are TGTGCCAGCAGGATAATACAGGGGAAGTCAGTCAATGAGCAGTTCTTC.

This clonotype was detected ten times or more. The chain combines TRBV28 with TRBJ1-5, with 10 bases aligning to TRBD1. Germline loops: CDR1 MDHEN, CDR2 SYDVKM. CDR3 length equals 17 residues. With 3 bases clipped from V and 0 bases from J, the junction kept 5 bases outside the gene matches. The DNA of the CDR3 is TGTGCCAGCAGTTTCGGGACAGGGGACTATAGCAATCAGCCCCAGCATTTT. It specifies CASSFGTGDYSNQPQHF.

The chain carries TRBV19 and TRBJ2-2, with D unresolved. Trimming removed 5 bases from V and 1 base from J, with 8 bases in between. CDR1 is LNHDA, CDR2 SQIVND, per germline (reference sequence). The CDR3 length is 14 residues. The CDR3 DNA sequence: TGTGCCAGTAGTTCAATACAGAACACCGGGGAGCTGTTTTTT. This encodes CASSSIQNTGELFF.

This clonotype was found a few times. This chain joins TRBV20-1 and TRBJ2-3, with D possibly being TRBD2 (6 bases). Deletions cut 6 bases from V and 1 base from J, with 17 bases between. Germline CDR1 and CDR2: DFQATT and SNEGSKA (reference sequence). The CDR3 covers 15 residues. The CDR3 sequence: CSAPPIAAGTDTQYF. In DNA, the CDR3 is TGCAGTGCCCCCCCCATAGCGGCAGGCACAGATACGCAGTATTTT.

In this sample, this clonotype turned up many times. The CDR3 bases are TGTGCCAGCTCACCTGGAGTAGCGGGACCGTCCTACAATGAGCAGTTCTTC. This gives the protein CASSPGVAGPSYNEQFF. This chain connects TRBV18 to TRBJ2-1; 8 bases align to TRBD2. V dropped 3 bases and J dropped 1; count of bases not matched to a gene: 8. Germline V gene lookup returns CDR1 KGHSH and CDR2 LQKENI. CDR3 size: 17 residues. Supplemented by reference TRBV18 and TRBJ2-1, the full variable domain reads NAGVMQNPRHLVRRRGQEARLRCSPMKGHSHVYWYRQLPEEGLKFMVYLQKENIIDESGMPKERFSAEFPKEGPSILRIQQVVRGDSAAYFCASSPGVAGPSYNEQFFGPGTRLTVL.

The chain uses TRBV20-1 and TRBJ2-2; perhaps TRBD2 as D (5 bases). Trimming removed 3 bases at V and 5 bases at J, with 10 bases between. This CDR3 region has 13 residues. Germline assignment: CDR1 DFQATT and CDR2 SNEGSKA (reference sequence). Here the CDR3 DNA reads TGCAGTGCTAGGCTCAGCGGTACCGGGGAGCTGTTTTTT. As protein: CSARLSGTGELFF.

The chain employs TRBV28 and TRBJ2-1; no clear D. Germline V gene data show CDR1 as MDHEN and CDR2 as SYDVKM. The CDR3 length is 12 residues. With 5 bases removed from V and 5 bases from J, the gap between germline ends came to 7 bases. The CDR3 coding sequence is TGTGCCAGCAGTATGATAAACAATGAGCAGTTCTTC. Amino acid sequence: CASSMINNEQFF.

This clonotype has a handful of counts. The chain employs TRBV2 and TRBJ1-5; D uncertain. Per the germline V gene, CDR1 is SNHLY and CDR2 is FYNNEI. V was shortened by 2 bases and J by 4 bases, with 3 bases between the two germline ends. The CDR3 has 12 amino acids. The CDR3 loop is CASSEWNQPQHF. The CDR3 bases are TGTGCCAGCAGTGAATGGAATCAGCCCCAGCATTTT.

The rearrangement links TRBV18 to TRBJ2-2; 8 bases agree with TRBD1. Germline CDR1 and CDR2: KGHSH and LQKENI. CDR3 length equals 16 residues. Trimming took 0 bases from V and 6 from J; bases not matched to a gene: 6. In nucleotides, the CDR3 is TGTGCCAGCTCACCACCGACGGCAGGGGGCTCCGGGGAGCTGTTTTTT. Protein product: CASSPPTAGGSGELFF.

As for this clonotype: The junction shows a germline mismatch at one end, possibly a read error. The V call is TRBV7-3, the J call TRBJ2-1; TRBD2 aligns across 13 bases. From germline, CDR1 is SGHTA and CDR2 FQGTGA. The CDR3 runs to 17 residues. DNA for the CDR3: TGTGCCCGCAGCTTAACGGGACTAGCGGGAAACAACAATGAGCAGTTCTTC. It encodes CARSLTGLAGNNNEQFF.

V is TRBV20-1 and J is TRBJ1-2; D might be TRBD1 (5 bases). From germline, CDR1 is DFQATT and CDR2 SNEGSKA (reference sequence). CDR3 size: 13 residues. Trimming removed 3 bases at V and 6 bases at J, with 14 bases between. This CDR3 is CSASLGGGHGYTF. The CDR3 coding sequence is TGCAGTGCTAGTTTAGGCGGGGGACATGGCTACACCTTC.

This clonotype showed up many times. The V call is TRBV7-2, the J call TRBJ1-1; tentative D call: TRBD1 (6 bases). Trimming cost V 4 bases and J 4 bases, with 16 bases left between them. Per the germline V gene, CDR1 is SGHTA and CDR2 is FQGNSA. CDR3 length equals 15 residues. This CDR3 is CASSYRVGASTEAFF. DNA for the CDR3: TGTGCCAGCAGCTATCGTGTGGGGGCAAGCACTGAAGCTTTCTTT.

The chain combines TRBV10-3 with TRBJ1-1, with D perhaps TRBD1 (6 bases). The CDR3 contains 14 residues. Germline values: CDR1 ENHRY, CDR2 SYGVKD. The V gene lost 3 bases and the J gene lost 6 bases, with 14 bases spanning the gap. The CDR3 coding sequence is TGTGCCATCAGTGATGGGGGGCAGGGCTCTGAAGCTTTCTTT. Translating gives CAISDGGQGSEAFF.

This clonotype was seen many times. The genes are TRBV7-2 and TRBJ2-1; 11 bases agree with TRBD2. This CDR3 spans 17 amino acids. After removal of 2 bases from V and 4 bases from J, the junction contained 7 bases not matched to a gene. CDR1 SGHTA and CDR2 FQGNSA come from the germline V gene. In nucleotides, the CDR3 is TGTGCCAGCAGCTTAAAATCGGGACTAGCGGAATACAATGAGCAGTTCTTC. Translating gives CASSLKSGLAEYNEQFF.

Remarks on this clonotype: A much larger clone is a single base away; this may be a read error. V gene TRBV7-4 combines with J gene TRBJ1-1, with D hard to call. Trimming cost V 5 bases and J 0 bases, with 16 bases left between them. This CDR3 contains 16 residues. The germline CDR1 and CDR2 sequences are SGHVT and SQSDAQ. CDR3 nucleotide sequence: TGTGCCAGCAGCCCCCCGAATTGGATCATGAACACTGAAGCTTTCTTT. Translation: CASSPPNWIMNTEAFF. Combining the CDR3 with reference TRBV7-4 and TRBJ1-1 gives the whole variable domain GAGVSQSPRYKVAKRGRDVALRCDSISGHVTLYWYRQTLGQGSEVLTYSQSDAQRDKSGRPSGRFSAERPERSVSTLKIQRTEQGDSAVYLCASSPPNWIMNTEAFFGQGTRLTVV.

J is TRBJ1-5 and V is TRBV4-3, with TRBD1 identical over 12 bases. Germline V gene data show CDR1 as LGHNA and CDR2 as YSLEER. With 4 bases clipped from V and 8 bases from J, the junction kept 6 bases outside the gene matches. CDR3 length: 15 amino acids. This chain's CDR3 is CASSLGTGGSEPQHF. In nucleotides, the CDR3 is TGCGCCAGCAGCCTTGGGACAGGGGGCAGTGAGCCCCAGCATTTT.

This clonotype was observed at least ten times. The chain is built from TRBV9 and TRBJ2-3; 8 bases align to TRBD2. The germline V gene encodes CDR1 SGDLS and CDR2 YYNGEE. V was clipped by 0 bases and J by 4 bases; unmatched bases: 7. This CDR3 region has 16 residues. The CDR3 loop reads CASSVDPAGVSDTQYF. In DNA, the CDR3 is TGTGCCAGCAGCGTAGACCCAGCGGGAGTCTCAGATACGCAGTATTTT.

This clonotype was found many times. The rearrangement links TRBV7-2 to TRBJ2-6, with D unclear. The V and J ends lost 1 base and 0 bases respectively, with 4 bases between them. This CDR3 has 15 residues. Germline loops: CDR1 SGHTA, CDR2 FQGNSA. CDR3 loop: CASSLEISGANVLTF. DNA for the CDR3: TGTGCCAGCAGCTTAGAGATCTCTGGGGCCAACGTCCTGACTTTC.